This T cell receptor (beta chain) came from a study of CD8 T cells in ankylosing spondylitis. Ten or more counts support this clonotype. TCRdb independently ran MiXCR on the 5' RACE reads; one entry per CDR3 protein. The repertoire holds approximately 210,000 distinct CDR3 sequences, with 9.5% to 15% as singletons. V was pared by 0 bases and J by 14 bases, with 14 bases between. Germline CDR1 and CDR2: SEHNR and FQNEAQ (reference sequence). This CDR3 has 13 residues. Source material: blood, either unsorted or a sorted T cell fraction (not recorded which). The TCR sequence derives from a male donor with ankylosing spondylitis or in good health (not recorded which). This chain links TRBV7-9 with TRBJ2-1, with a possible D match to TRBD2 (5 bases). This chain's CDR3 is CASSLAGEKEEFF. The CDR3 DNA reads TGTGCCAGCAGCTTAGCGGGCGAGAAGGAGGAGTTCTTC.